This record concerns one T cell receptor (beta chain) sequence. Its target is not known. TCR sequencing used cDNA made by reverse transcription of extracted RNA. Some clones are missing from TCRdb's copy, which holds only in-frame ones; the method was immunoSEQ multiplex PCR. The data show more than 200,000 clones, roughly two fifths seen once. Germline V lookup: CDR1 SQVTM, CDR2 ANQGSEA. V dropped 8 bases and J dropped 1; count of bases not matched to a gene: 8. There are 14 residues in the CDR3. Treatment: oral pan-JAK inhibitor, 5-10 mg twice daily. The data derive from a study of CD8+ T cells in alopecia areata. Broader study findings: Scalp sequencing also captures normal skin's resident alphabeta T cells. In scalp, tofacitinib significantly decreased clonality and expanded CD8+ clones among the top 100. Because of a solitary nonresponder, the connection of baseline CD8+ expansion to response stays uncertain.

This clonotype was sampled from a human donor with alopecia areata. The chain uses TRBV29-1 and TRBJ2-3; 8 bases are a match to TRBD2. Sequencing used CD4+ T cells sorted from blood, obtained around week 37, from a patient treated with tofacitinib. The CDR3 here is CSTEGSGGTDTQYF. The CDR3, as DNA: TGCAGCACTGAGGGTAGCGGGGGCACAGATACGCAGTATTTT.